The 12 T cell receptor beta chains presented below share a single source sample, sequenced in a study of blood T cell repertoires in COVID-19. The protocol was immunoSEQ multiplex PCR, while the TCRdb copy is restricted to in-frame clones and leaves out a portion. The table records 40,000 or so clones, approximately 88% of them present only once. The sequenced material came from peripheral blood. The receptors shown here come from a human donor in a cohort sampled during active COVID-19.

The chain is built from TRBV5-4 and TRBJ2-6; D unclear. CDR3 length: 18 amino acids. The V gene lost 2 bases and the J gene lost 0 bases, with 15 bases spanning the gap. In germline, CDR1 is SGHNT, CDR2 YYREEE (reference sequence). The CDR3 DNA is TGTGCCAGCAGCTTAGAAATTTGGGCCAACTCTGGGGCCAACGTCCTGACTTTC. It specifies CASSLEIWANSGANVLTF.

The CDR3 is CASSIRGGGASHEQFF. The DNA of the CDR3 is TGTGCCAGCAGTATCCGTGGCGGGGGGGCCTCTCATGAGCAGTTCTTC. The chain links TRBV6-6 to TRBJ2-1, with 9 bases fitting TRBD2. V lost 5 bases to trimming and J lost 8 bases; unmatched junction nucleotides: 13. The CDR3 covers 16 residues. In germline, CDR1 is MNHNY, CDR2 SVGAGI (reference sequence).

This clone was observed a handful of times. The chain has TRBV3-1 (or the pseudogene TRBV3-2) and TRBJ1-2; 10 bases agree with TRBD1. The trim removed 5 bases at V and 8 bases at J, leaving 5 bases unmatched. Germline-derived CDR1 and CDR2 are LGHDT and YNNKEL (reference sequence). The CDR3 length is 13 residues. The CDR3 sequence: CASSAPTGGGYTF. CDR3 nucleotides: TGTGCCAGCAGCGCCCCGACAGGGGGCGGCTACACCTTC.

This sequence joins TRBV27 and TRBJ2-7, with D maybe TRBD2 (7 bases). Germline V gives CDR1 MNHEY, CDR2 SMNVEV (reference sequence). The CDR3 loop spans 14 amino acids. Trimming cost V 4 bases and J 2 bases, with 12 bases left between them. DNA for the CDR3: TGTGCCAGCAGTTCCACGGGGGGCCCCTACGAGCAGTACTTC. Translated, it gives CASSSTGGPYEQYF.

The CDR3 loop is CASSPSTGATSWYGYTF. CDR3 bases: TGTGCCAGCAGTCCGTCGACAGGGGCCACCTCGTGGTATGGCTACACCTTC. The chain is built from TRBV27 and TRBJ1-2, with TRBD1 matching over 8 bases. Germline assignment: CDR1 MNHEY and CDR2 SMNVEV (reference sequence). The CDR3 has 17 residues. V dropped 5 bases and J dropped 5; count of bases not matched to a gene: 16.

This chain links TRBV14 with TRBJ2-2; 8 bases match TRBD2. The ends lost 4 bases at V and 7 bases at J; junction bases unmatched: 14. Germline CDR1 is SGHDN and CDR2 is FVKESK. The CDR3 is 17 amino acids. In DNA form, the CDR3 reads TGTGCCAGCAGCCCCCCCCAGACTGCGGGAGGAGTCGGGGAGCTGTTTTTT. It specifies CASSPPQTAGGVGELFF.

This clone is deemed medium-sized (0.01 to 0.1%). CDR3 residues: CASSLSRDEPGKAEAFF. CDR3 nucleotides: TGTGCCAGCAGCTTATCCAGGGATGAACCCGGTAAGGCTGAAGCTTTCTTT. The J gene is TRBJ1-1, the V gene TRBV7-9; the D gene is possibly TRBD1 (5 bases). The CDR3 loop spans 17 amino acids. V gave up 2 bases and J gave up 6 bases, with 22 bases separating them. CDR1 SEHNR and CDR2 FQNEAQ come from the germline V gene (reference sequence). The whole variable domain, remainder taken from reference TRBV7-9 and TRBJ1-1, is DTGVSQNPRHKITKRGQNVTFRCDPISEHNRLYWYRQTLGQGPEFLTYFQNEAQLEKSRLLSDRFSAERPKGSFSTLEIQRTEQGDSAMYLCASSLSRDEPGKAEAFFGQGTRLTVV.

J is TRBJ2-7 and V is TRBV18; D is ambiguous. The CDR3 covers 13 residues. Germline V gives CDR1 KGHSH, CDR2 LQKENI. Trimming took off 2 bases at V and 2 bases at J, with 7 bases between the two ends. The CDR3 sequence is CASSPGEAYEQYF. The CDR3, as DNA: TGTGCCAGCTCACCAGGAGAGGCCTACGAGCAGTACTTC.

The rearrangement links TRBV7-2 to TRBJ2-1; D possibly corresponds to TRBD1 (5 bases). Deletions cut 3 bases from V and 7 bases from J, with 16 bases between. From germline, CDR1 is SGHTA and CDR2 FQGNSA. This CDR3 region has 15 residues. The CDR3 DNA reads as TGTGCCAGCAGCTTGGGTCAGGGATCGGTTAATGAGCAGTTCTTC. Its protein product is CASSLGQGSVNEQFF.

This clone was recorded only once. The V call is TRBV19, the J call TRBJ2-3, with 8 bases that match TRBD1. The CDR3 covers 13 residues. The J segment lost 1 base and the V segment lost 6 bases, leaving 0 bases of the junction unmatched. Germline V gene data show CDR1 as LNHDA and CDR2 as SQIVND (reference sequence). CDR3 amino acids: CASRDRGTDTQYF. The CDR3 DNA sequence: TGTGCCAGTAGGGACAGGGGCACAGATACGCAGTATTTT. The complete variable domain, with remaining parts taken from reference TRBV19 and TRBJ2-3, reads DGGITQSPKYLFRKEGQNVTLSCEQNLNHDAMYWYRQDPGQGLRLIYYSQIVNDFQKGDIAEGYSVSREKKESFPLTVTSAQKNPTAFYLCASRDRGTDTQYFGPGTRLTVL.

The CDR3 protein is CASSLVGGSGELFF. Here the CDR3 DNA reads TGTGCCAGCAGCTTAGTGGGGGGTTCCGGGGAGCTGTTTTTT. The chain is built from TRBV11-3 and TRBJ2-2, with D possibly matching TRBD2 (6 bases). The CDR3 totals 14 residues. Trimming shortened V by 1 base and J by 6 bases, and 9 bases separated the two germline ends. Germline V gene sequence: CDR1 SGHNT, CDR2 YENEEA.

This clone has just a few counts. The chain carries TRBV6-5 and TRBJ2-7; D is perhaps TRBD1 (5 bases). Germline CDR1 is MNHEY and CDR2 is SVGAGI. The ends were cut back, 3 bases at V and 6 bases at J, with 12 bases in the middle. CDR3 length: 13 amino acids. In DNA form, the CDR3 reads TGTGCCAGCAGTTATCTCAGGGATCGCGAGCAGTACTTC. This codes for CASSYLRDREQYF.